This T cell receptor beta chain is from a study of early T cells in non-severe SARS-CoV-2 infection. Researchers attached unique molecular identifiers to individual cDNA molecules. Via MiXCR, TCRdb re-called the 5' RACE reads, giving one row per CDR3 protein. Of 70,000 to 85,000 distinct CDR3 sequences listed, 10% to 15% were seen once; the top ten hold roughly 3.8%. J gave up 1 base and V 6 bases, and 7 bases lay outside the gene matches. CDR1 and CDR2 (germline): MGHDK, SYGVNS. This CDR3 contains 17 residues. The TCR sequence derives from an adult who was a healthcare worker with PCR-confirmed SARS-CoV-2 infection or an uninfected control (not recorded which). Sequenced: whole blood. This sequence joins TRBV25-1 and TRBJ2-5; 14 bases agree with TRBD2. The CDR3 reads CASSPGTSGSPQETQYF. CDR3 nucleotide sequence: TGTGCCAGCAGCCCTGGGACTAGCGGGAGTCCCCAAGAGACCCAGTACTTC. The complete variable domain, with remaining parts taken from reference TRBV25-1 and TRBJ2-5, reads EADIYQTPRYLVIGTGKKITLECSQTMGHDKMYWYQQDPGMELHLIHYSYGVNSTEKGDLSSESTVSRIRTEHFPLTLESARPSHTSQYLCASSPGTSGSPQETQYFGPGTRLLVL.